This T cell receptor beta chain derives from a study of blood T cells in healthy people across ages. Combining a sample-barcoded 5' primer with a J-beta primer mix, a second PCR ran for roughly 7 to 11 cycles. The template-switch adaptor was a 5' adaptor with 12 random nucleotides. It tagged each cDNA molecule. TCRdb re-called the 5' RACE reads through MiXCR, storing one row per CDR3 protein. Of some 920,000 distinct CDR3 sequences listed, just over 50% were seen once; the top ten hold 20% to 25%. V gave up 2 bases and J gave up 1 base, with 11 bases separating them. The CDR3 runs to 15 residues. CDR1 and CDR2 from the germline V gene are SGHRS and YFSETQ. Study conclusions and caveats: CMV status of donors was not determined, possibly confounding expanded clonotype changes. Greater diversity and more naive CD4+ cells were seen in long-lived donors than in aged donors.

As concerns this clonotype: Antigen specificity is unknown.

The receptor was isolated from a woman in her fifties or sixties in good health. Sequenced: blood. The V gene is TRBV5-1, the J gene TRBJ2-3; no firm D call. The CDR3 region has the DNA TGCGCCAGCAGCTTAGAAGGGCCGGGCACAGATACGCAGTATTTT. Translating it yields CASSLEGPGTDTQYF.